Below are 10 T cell receptor beta chains sequenced from a single sample in a study of T cell responses to AZD1222 COVID-19 vaccine (dated by TCRdb to the early 2020s). Preparation of the library involved the immunoSEQ multiplex PCR assay. As stored in TCRdb, this immuneACCESS dataset retains in-frame rearrangements with V and J assigned. A fraction of the clones does not appear; measured against another copy, unresolved V genes explain less than half of the discrepancy, and the remainder lacks a known reason. The sample table records around 70,000 clones; about 90% of these occur just once. Roughly 8% of the sample comes from the top ten. Per the publication, the time point label means: baseline before first vaccination. The input for sequencing was peripheral blood, taken on day 0 of AZD1222 vaccination. The receptors were sampled from an adult in good health.

In its sample, this clone was seen once. The CDR3 DNA sequence: TGTGCCAGCAGCTTAGTCGGGGCAGGCTACAATGAGCAGTTCTTC. It yields the protein CASSLVGAGYNEQFF. J is TRBJ2-1 and V is TRBV11-2; D could derive from TRBD1 or TRBD2 (5 bases each). The CDR3 is 15 amino acids. V lost 1 base, J lost 3 bases, and 10 bases lay in between. Looked up from germline, CDR1 is SGHAT and CDR2 is FQNNGV. Full variable domain (rest looked up from reference TRBV11-2 and TRBJ2-1): EAGVAQSPRYKIIEKRQSVAFWCNPISGHATLYWYQQILGQGPKLLIQFQNNGVVDDSQLPKDRFSAERLKGVDSTLKIQPAKLEDSAVYLCASSLVGAGYNEQFFGPGTRLTVL.

This clone was observed a single time. V gene TRBV14 combines with J gene TRBJ2-1; D is unclear. V was clipped by 1 base and J by 4 bases, with 2 bases between them. Germline assignment: CDR1 SGHDN and CDR2 FVKESK. This CDR3 has 12 residues. The CDR3 reads CASSQAYNEQFF. The CDR3 DNA follows: TGTGCCAGCAGCCAAGCATACAATGAGCAGTTCTTC.

This clone was found once. The V gene is TRBV30, the J gene TRBJ2-2; no clear D. Trimming removed 2 bases at V and 1 base at J, with 5 bases between. Germline V gene data show CDR1 as GTSNPN and CDR2 as SVGIG (reference sequence). This CDR3 contains 13 residues. The CDR3 DNA is TGTGCCTGGAGTAACTTGAACACCGGGGAGCTGTTTTTT. It is translated as CAWSNLNTGELFF.

The chain combines TRBV5-1 with TRBJ1-4; perhaps TRBD1 as D (6 bases). This CDR3 has 15 residues. CDR1 SGHRS and CDR2 YFSETQ come from the germline V gene. Trimming removed 4 bases at V and 0 bases at J, with 10 bases between. The CDR3 is CASSPRTATNEKLFF. Here the CDR3 DNA reads TGCGCCAGCAGCCCCAGGACAGCAACTAATGAAAAACTGTTTTTT. The variable domain in full, with the rest retrieved from reference TRBV5-1 and TRBJ1-4, is KAGVTQTPRYLIKTRGQQVTLSCSPISGHRSVSWYQQTPGQGLQFLFEYFSETQRNKGNFPGRFSGRQFSNSRSEMNVSTLELGDSALYLCASSPRTATNEKLFFGSGTQLSVL.

The chain joins TRBV7-8 to TRBJ2-5, with D possibly TRBD2 on 6 matching bases. There are 15 residues in the CDR3. V shed 5 bases and J shed 5 bases, with 18 bases lying between them. The V gene's germline CDR1 is SGHVS and CDR2 FQNEAQ. Here the CDR3 reads CASSPRRERRETQYF. CDR3 DNA sequence: TGTGCCAGCAGCCCTAGGAGGGAGCGGCGCGAGACCCAGTACTTC. The full variable domain, with the rest looked up from reference TRBV7-8 and TRBJ2-5, is GAGVSQSPRYKVAKRGQDVALRCDPISGHVSLFWYQQALGQGPEFLTYFQNEAQLDKSGLPSDRFFAERPEGSVSTLKIQRTQQEDSAVYLCASSPRRERRETQYFGPGTRLLVL.

On this clone: Because it lacks the conserved phenylalanine or tryptophan at the end, this CDR3 is likely a read error. The DNA is omitted, as the CDR3 cannot be located on it reliably, and the CDR3 follows TCRdb's listing. V usage is TRBV2 and J usage is TRBJ1-1; the table gives TRBD1 as D, unverified against the DNA. Germline V gene sequence: CDR1 SNHLY, CDR2 FYNNEI. A total of 8 residues make up the CDR3, ends included. The CDR3 here is CASRTGHR.

The rearrangement links TRBV19 to TRBJ1-2; 9 nucleotides align to TRBD1. CDR1 is LNHDA and CDR2 is SQIVND in the germline V gene (reference sequence). The CDR3 has 11 amino acids. The J segment lost 5 bases and the V segment lost 8 bases, leaving 0 bases of the junction unmatched. CDR3: CASGQGYGYTF. The CDR3 DNA reads TGTGCCAGTGGACAGGGGTATGGCTACACCTTC.

The gene calls are TRBV27 and TRBJ1-1; weak D call: TRBD1 (6 bases). Trimming removed 4 bases from V and 1 base from J, with 7 bases in between. Germline loops: CDR1 MNHEY, CDR2 SMNVEV (reference sequence). The CDR3 is 13 amino acids. The CDR3 sequence is CASSSTGNTEAFF. The CDR3 bases are TGTGCCAGCAGTTCGACAGGGAACACTGAAGCTTTCTTT.

The chain recombines TRBV10-3 with TRBJ2-3, with 8 bases fitting TRBD1. Germline V gene lookup returns CDR1 ENHRY and CDR2 SYGVKD. This CDR3 region has 16 residues. V dropped 6 bases and J dropped 2; count of bases not matched to a gene: 10. Written as DNA, the CDR3 is TGTGCCATCAGCCCTGGGACAGGAGGAAACACAGATACGCAGTATTTT. Residues: CAISPGTGGNTDTQYF.

V and J are TRBV28 and TRBJ1-4; 8 nucleotides align to TRBD1. CDR3 length equals 13 residues. The germline gives CDR1 MDHEN, CDR2 SYDVKM. J lost 4 bases, V lost 8 bases, and 3 bases had no gene match. The CDR3 coding sequence is TGTGCCAGCGGGGACAGGATTAATGAAAAACTGTTTTTT. Protein sequence: CASGDRINEKLFF.